This T cell receptor beta chain came from a study of blood T cells in healthy people across ages (dated by TCRdb to between 2014 and 2017). Looking at the study overall: In model experiments, template switching captured roughly one uniquely barcoded TCR beta cDNA molecule for every two T cells. To avoid experimental bias, donors of different ages were distributed randomly across sequencing lanes. Four age groups were formed from the donors: young (average approximately 15 years), middle-aged (approximately 39), aged (roughly 56) and long-lived (82). To track age-related changes in TCR beta repertoire diversity, the study relied on deep sequencing normalized with unique cDNA molecular identifiers. The study analyzed two additional independent replicas of 1 million unique cDNA reads from the same blood draw for two donors, one aged 18 to 29 and one aged 80 or older.

This clonotype turned up a few times. What this receptor recognizes is not known. No quality values exist for individual bases; no much larger clone is one base distant. The CDR3, cysteine through phenylalanine, is 16 amino acids long. The entry retains the CDR3 DNA only, 48 bases that are in frame from base 1. Trimming takes 5 bases off V and 5 bases off J; junction bases not matched to a gene: 11. CDR1 and CDR2, looked up from the germline V gene (reference sequence), are MNHNY and SVGAGI. Results and caveats for the whole study, not just this receptor: Because profiling used bulk unsorted PBMCs, naive and antigen-experienced compartments could not be compared conclusively. Compared with the aged group, the long-lived group had more naive CD4+ T cells, fewer expanded clones and increased TCR diversity, a pattern suggesting age selection. The CMV infection status of donors was not known, potentially confounding age-related changes in expanded clonotypes. Estimates of total diversity from one million sequenced T cells were regarded as lower bounds and underestimates. The percentage of naive T cells measured by flow cytometry correlated strongly with observed TCR beta diversity. Observed TCR beta diversity per million T cells fell roughly linearly with age, and a significant reduction was already apparent by age approximately 41.

The 40 or so donors, aged 6 to 90 years, were systemically healthy Caucasian individuals from Russia. Each donor gave about 9.2 milliliters of peripheral blood, drawn into EDTA-treated Vacutainer tubes. Ficoll-Paque density-gradient centrifugation was used to isolate PBMCs, with at least 6 million obtained per sample. Total RNA was extracted from PBMCs with Trizol reagent, with at least 6 micrograms obtained per sample. For every donor, an aliquot of PBMCs went through flow cytometry to measure the percentages of naive CD45RAhigh/CD27high T cells. Library preparation used 5' RACE. Sequencer: Illumina HiSeq 2500. The second PCR ran for roughly 7 to 12 cycles and used a J-beta primer mix along with a sample-barcoded 5' primer. A unique molecular identifier was introduced onto each TCR beta cDNA molecule by a template-switch 5' adaptor carrying 12 random nucleotides. At least 2.5 million CDR3-containing paired-end reads were obtained from each sample. First-strand cDNA was synthesized from all RNA with the Mint cDNA synthesis kit, primed by a TRBC-specific oligonucleotide. After uracil-DNA glycosylase treatment, a first 18-cycle PCR used universal primers M1SS and BC2_uni_R on all cDNA. As for the original processing: For normalization, 1 million high-quality reads, each with a distinct molecular identifier, were randomly selected from each sample. Instead of being binned into consensus sequences, reads that shared molecular identifiers were thrown out. MiTCR, set to a Q25 quality threshold and the strictest error-elimination algorithm, was used for CDR3 identification, clonotype clustering and error correction. A nonparametric unseen species model using Euler transformation provided a lower-bound estimate of total TCR beta diversity. The public reads were reprocessed in TCRdb via fastp at Q25 and MiXCR, keeping in-frame beta chains. Identical CDR3 proteins give one entry, which carries the most common genes and DNA. V and J calls and clone size were set by TCRdb, not the authors. Present in this sample are about 730,000 distinct CDR3 sequences, approximately 39% of which were seen just once. 20% to 25% of the sample is held by the ten biggest clonotypes.

The specimen sequenced was blood. The sequence is built from TRBV6-6 and TRBJ1-4, with TRBD1 matching 7 junction bases. This clonotype was sampled from a woman aged 55 to 70 in good health. CDR3 region: CASSVTGPHVNEKLFF. At the DNA level, the sequence is TGTGCCAGCAGTGTGACAGGGCCTCATGTCAATGAAAAACTGTTTTTT.